This TCR beta chain was observed in a study of blood T cell repertoires in COVID-19. The CDR3 sequence is 14 residues long. Trimming shortened V by 5 bases and J by 4 bases, and 11 bases separated the two germline ends. In germline, CDR1 is LNHNV, CDR2 YYDKDF (reference sequence). As handled by the study authors: Amplified reference gene primers provided the basis for estimating nucleated cell counts. Profiled with immunoSEQ multiplex PCR; TCRdb holds only in-frame clones, not every one. V and J calls and clone size are given by that table; D and trimming were obtained from the DNA. This table has some 350,000 clones, roughly 87% appearing once. Cohort 3 donors were reported recovered after two negative PCRs, clearance, or symptom resolution.

This chain links TRBV15 with TRBJ1-4; no firm D call. The TCR was taken from a woman aged 25 to 39 who had recovered from COVID-19. What was sequenced was PBMCs or T cells enriched from blood (not recorded which). In nucleotides, the CDR3 is TGTGCCACCAGCGAGGGAGTTGTTAATGAAAAACTGTTTTTT. The encoded protein is CATSEGVVNEKLFF.